The 4 T cell receptor beta chains below were found in one sample sequenced in a study of blood T cell repertoires in COVID-19. Using immunoSEQ multiplex PCR, the repertoire was profiled, and TCRdb retains in-frame clones only, with some absent. Of 200,000 to 250,000 clones listed, approximately 89% are singletons. Sample: PBMCs or T cells enriched from blood (not recorded which). These receptors were taken from a woman between 25 and 40 years old who had been exposed to COVID-19.

This clone came up once. This rearrangement joins TRBV12-5 to TRBJ1-6, with D perhaps matching TRBD1 (5 bases). Germline CDR1 and CDR2: LGHNT and FRNRAP. V was cut by 1 base and J by 7 bases, with 5 bases left in between. The CDR3 contains 13 residues. CDR3 coding DNA: TGTGCTAGTGGTTTGGAGGGGAATTCACCCCTCCACTTT. Protein: CASGLEGNSPLHF.

This clone came up a few times. V gene TRBV28 combines with J gene TRBJ2-7; TRBD2 aligns across 7 bases. CDR3 size: 15 residues. V shed 1 base, J shed 4 bases, and the junction held 7 bases outside the gene matches. Germline-derived CDR1 and CDR2 are MDHEN and SYDVKM. This chain's CDR3 is CASSLLGTTLYEQYF. The CDR3 DNA sequence: TGTGCCAGCAGTTTATTAGGGACTACACTATACGAGCAGTACTTC.

The rearrangement links TRBV7-2 to TRBJ2-1, with 10 bases aligning to TRBD2. CDR1 is SGHTA and CDR2 is FQGNSA in the germline V gene. Trimming cost V 3 bases and J 6 bases; bases outside gene matches: 2. The CDR3 has 14 residues. The CDR3 nucleotides are TGTGCCAGCAGCTTGGCTAGCGGGAGCAATGAGCAGTTCTTC. The encoded protein is CASSLASGSNEQFF.

The CDR3 loop reads CASNPGQGLATNEKLFF. Here the CDR3 DNA reads TGTGCCAGCAATCCGGGACAGGGGCTTGCAACTAATGAAAAACTGTTTTTT. V gene TRBV7-9 combines with J gene TRBJ1-4; the match to TRBD1 covers 10 bases. V lost 7 bases and J lost 0; bases outside the gene matches: 8. This CDR3 comprises 17 residues. Germline V gives CDR1 SEHNR, CDR2 FQNEAQ (reference sequence).